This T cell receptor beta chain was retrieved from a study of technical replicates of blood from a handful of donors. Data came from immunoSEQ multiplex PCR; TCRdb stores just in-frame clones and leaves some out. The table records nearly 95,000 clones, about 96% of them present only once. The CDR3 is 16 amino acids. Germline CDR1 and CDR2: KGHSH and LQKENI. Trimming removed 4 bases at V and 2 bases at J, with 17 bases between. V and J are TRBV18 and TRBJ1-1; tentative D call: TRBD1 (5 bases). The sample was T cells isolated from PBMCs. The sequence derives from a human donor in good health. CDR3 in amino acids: CASSQTVPGGNTEAFF. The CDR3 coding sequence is TGTGCCAGCTCACAGACAGTTCCGGGGGGTAACACTGAAGCTTTCTTT.